These 28 T cell receptor beta chains were sequenced from one sample in a study of CD8 T cells in ankylosing spondylitis. Points from the study as a whole: The study identified a TCR beta motif of several highly homologous variants that appeared characteristic of ankylosing spondylitis blood.

TCRdb used MiXCR to reprocess the 5' RACE reads, holding one entry per CDR3 protein. The table includes 200,000 to 250,000 distinct CDR3 sequences, 15% to 20% detected once. Their antigens are not known. What was sequenced was blood, either unsorted or a sorted T cell fraction (not recorded which). The receptor set was obtained from a male donor with ankylosing spondylitis.

CDR3 protein: CASSPGVATTDTQYF. In nucleotides, the CDR3 is TGTGCCAGCAGCCCAGGGGTCGCGACGACAGATACGCAGTATTTT. The rearrangement links TRBV7-8 to TRBJ2-3; possible D gene TRBD1, 6 bases. Germline CDR1 reads SGHVS; CDR2 reads FQNEAQ. The germline V and J ends were trimmed by 5 bases and 3 bases, with 15 bases remaining between them. There are 15 residues in the CDR3.

The chain recombines TRBV7-9 with TRBJ2-7; maybe TRBD1 (5 bases). CDR1 is SEHNR, CDR2 FQNEAQ, per germline (reference sequence). The CDR3 has 16 amino acids. V was cut by 4 bases and J by 1 base, with 17 bases left in between. The CDR3 coding sequence is TGTGCCAGCAGCTCACGTGAGACAGACCATTCCTACGAGCAGTACTTC. Its protein product is CASSSRETDHSYEQYF.

This clonotype was counted between two and nine times. The chain joins TRBV27 to TRBJ2-2, with 7 nucleotides matching TRBD1. Germline V CDR1 and CDR2: MNHEY, SMNVEV (reference sequence). The CDR3 covers 16 residues. The V gene end was trimmed by 5 bases and the J gene end by 1 base; junction bases not matched to a gene: 7. Written as DNA, the CDR3 is TGTGCCAGCAGTATACTGGGGACAGTGAACACCGGGGAGCTGTTTTTT. Its translation: CASSILGTVNTGELFF.

The genes are TRBV6-1 and TRBJ1-4; D may be TRBD1 (6 bases). Per germline, CDR1 MNHNS and CDR2 SASEGT. V was clipped by 5 bases and J by 7 bases, with 14 bases between them. This CDR3 has 14 residues. The CDR3 loop is CASSPGRGSEKLFF. CDR3 DNA: TGTGCCAGCAGTCCGGGCAGGGGTAGTGAAAAACTGTTTTTT.

This clonotype was counted only a few times. The rearrangement joins TRBV10-3 to TRBJ2-2; D gene unclear. In germline, CDR1 is ENHRY, CDR2 SYGVKD. CDR3 length: 20 amino acids. V lost 3 bases, J lost 4 bases, and 27 bases lay in between. The CDR3 bases are TGTGCCATCAGTGACCCCTCAAGTCAGCGCTCAACCTGGGGCACCGGGGAGCTGTTTTTT. Residues: CAISDPSSQRSTWGTGELFF.

This chain connects TRBV27 to TRBJ2-1, with 9 bases matching TRBD1. Germline CDR1 reads MNHEY; CDR2 reads SMNVEV (reference sequence). The CDR3 runs to 16 residues. V lost 1 base, J lost 6 bases, and 7 bases stayed unmatched. This CDR3 is CASSLWTGQGSNEQFF. The CDR3 DNA sequence: TGTGCCAGCAGTTTATGGACGGGACAGGGTAGCAATGAGCAGTTCTTC.

V and J are TRBV11-1 and TRBJ2-2, with TRBD1 matching over 8 bases. With V trimmed by 5 bases and J by 7 bases, 24 bases remained unmatched. Per the germline V gene, CDR1 is SGHAT and CDR2 is FQDESV (reference sequence). CDR3 length: 20 amino acids. The CDR3 bases are TGTGCCAGCAGCCCCCCCCCGGGACAGGATAACCTGGGGTCTAACGGGGAGCTGTTTTTT. It yields the protein CASSPPPGQDNLGSNGELFF.

The CDR3 reads CASSLAGRGLEKLFF. DNA of the CDR3: TGTGCCAGCAGCTTAGCCGGCAGGGGGCTTGAAAAACTGTTTTTT. This rearrangement joins TRBV7-9 to TRBJ1-4, with 8 bases fitting TRBD1. Germline CDR1 and CDR2: SEHNR and FQNEAQ (reference sequence). CDR3 length: 15 amino acids. Losses at the gene ends were 0 bases for V and 7 bases for J; bases not matched to a gene: 4.

The V gene is TRBV24-1, the J gene TRBJ1-6; the match to TRBD1 covers 11 bases. The CDR3 is made up of 15 amino acids. Germline assignment: CDR1 KGHDR and CDR2 SFDVKD. V lost 4 bases and J lost 8; bases outside the gene matches: 3. In nucleotides, the CDR3 is TGTGCCACCAGTGAAGGACAGGGGGCGGATTCACCCCTCCACTTT. This sequence encodes CATSEGQGADSPLHF.

This clonotype has more than one count but fewer than ten. The chain uses TRBV9 and TRBJ1-3; D may be TRBD1 (6 bases). The CDR3 is made up of 14 amino acids. Germline V gene lookup returns CDR1 SGDLS and CDR2 YYNGEE. Trimming removed 4 bases at V and 2 bases at J, with 10 bases between. Here the CDR3 reads CASSTWTAGNTIYF. CDR3 in DNA: TGTGCCAGCAGCACATGGACAGCTGGAAACACCATATATTTT.

The gene calls are TRBV27 and TRBJ2-2; D may be TRBD1 (5 bases). Trimming took 9 bases from V and 3 from J, leaving 14 bases between them. The CDR3 has 14 amino acids. CDR1 is MNHEY and CDR2 is SMNVEV in the germline V gene (reference sequence). The CDR3 loop reads CASSLGADTGELFF. The CDR3 DNA reads as TGTGCCAGTTCCCTTGGGGCGGACACCGGGGAGCTGTTTTTT.

The V and J genes are TRBV27 and TRBJ2-5, with TRBD2 matching 16 bases. This CDR3 spans 21 amino acids. The germline V gene has CDR1 MNHEY and CDR2 SMNVEV (reference sequence). V trimming: 4 bases; J trimming: 5 bases; junction bases outside the gene matches: 19. CDR3 sequence: CASSSQLLPGLAGGLPETQYF. Here the CDR3 DNA reads TGTGCCAGCAGTTCCCAACTCCTACCGGGACTAGCGGGGGGGCTTCCCGAGACCCAGTACTTC.

In the case of this clonotype: A clone one base away is much larger, so this may be a read error. The rearrangement links TRBV27 to TRBJ2-7; D tentatively fits TRBD1 or TRBD2 (6 bases each). The ends were cut back, 5 bases at V and 6 bases at J, with 11 bases in the middle. Germline assignment: CDR1 MNHEY and CDR2 SMNVEV (reference sequence). The CDR3 length is 12 residues. CDR3 in amino acids: CASSASGAEQYF. CDR3 bases: TGTGCCAGCAGTGCTTCGGGGGCCGAGCAGTACTTC.

The chain is built from TRBV6-5 and TRBJ2-7; D remains unclear. The germline gives CDR1 MNHEY, CDR2 SVGAGI. The CDR3 has 18 amino acids. The ends were cut back, 4 bases at V and 1 base at J, with 23 bases in the middle. CDR3 DNA sequence: TGTGCCAGCAGTTCCGTACGCGGCTTCTCATTAGGGTCCTACGAGCAGTACTTC. Encoded protein: CASSSVRGFSLGSYEQYF.

The V gene is TRBV7-9, the J gene TRBJ2-2; TRBD2 matches 9 bases. CDR3 size: 15 residues. J was trimmed by 1 base and V by 8 bases; bases with no gene match: 5. Germline loops: CDR1 SEHNR, CDR2 FQNEAQ (reference sequence). CDR3 nucleotides: TGTGCCAGCCCGCCGCGGGGGGGGAACACCGGGGAGCTGTTTTTT. Protein sequence: CASPPRGGNTGELFF.

The chain uses TRBV11-2 and TRBJ2-3; 16 bases are a match to TRBD2. With V trimmed by 5 bases and J by 1 base, 6 bases remained unmatched. The CDR3 is 18 residues long. Germline CDR1 is SGHAT and CDR2 is FQNNGV. CDR3 loop: CASSRGLAGGLGTDTQYF. The CDR3, as DNA: TGTGCCAGCAGCCGGGGACTAGCGGGGGGGCTGGGCACAGATACGCAGTATTTT.

The chain employs TRBV28 and TRBJ2-7; weak D call: TRBD2 (5 bases). V was trimmed by 2 bases and J by 2 bases, leaving 16 bases between them. Germline CDR1 and CDR2: MDHEN and SYDVKM. The CDR3 has 16 amino acids. Here the CDR3 reads CASSLLLGLAAYEQYF. CDR3 in DNA: TGTGCCAGCAGTTTACTCCTTGGACTTGCTGCCTACGAGCAGTACTTC. The whole variable domain, filled in from reference TRBV28 and TRBJ2-7, reads DVKVTQSSRYLVKRTGEKVFLECVQDMDHENMFWYRQDPGLGLRLIYFSYDVKMKEKGDIPEGYSVSREKKERFSLILESASTNQTSMYLCASSLLLGLAAYEQYFGPGTRLTVT.

This clonotype was seen a few times. This chain joins TRBV19 and TRBJ2-5; TRBD1 matches 8 bases. CDR1 is LNHDA, CDR2 SQIVND, per germline (reference sequence). This CDR3 comprises 14 residues. V shed 4 bases, J shed 5 bases, and the junction held 6 bases outside the gene matches. The CDR3 here is CASSTSDRAETQYF. The CDR3 DNA reads TGTGCCAGTAGTACCTCGGACAGGGCGGAGACCCAGTACTTC.

This clonotype appeared a few times. V gene TRBV13 combines with J gene TRBJ1-6; TRBD1 is a possible D gene (5 bases). Between the trimmed V and J ends, which lost 5 bases and 10 bases, there was a span of 12 bases. Germline V gene data show CDR1 as PRHDT and CDR2 as FYEKMQ (reference sequence). This CDR3 is 13 amino acids long. The CDR3 sequence: CASSAYQGSPLHF. In DNA, the CDR3 is TGTGCCAGCAGCGCGTACCAGGGATCACCCCTCCACTTT.

V gene TRBV28 combines with J gene TRBJ2-7; the D gene is possibly TRBD2 (6 bases). The V gene's germline CDR1 is MDHEN and CDR2 SYDVKM. The CDR3 spans 14 residues. Deletions cut 6 bases from V and 0 bases from J, with 12 bases between. The CDR3 spells CASSQEGSSYEQYF. In nucleotides, the CDR3 is TGTGCCAGCAGCCAGGAGGGGAGCTCCTACGAGCAGTACTTC.

This clonotype was found a few times. The chain uses TRBV12-3 or TRBV12-4 and TRBJ1-1; 8 bases fit TRBD1. The CDR3 contains 15 residues. V lost 0 bases to trimming and J lost 3 bases; unmatched junction nucleotides: 3. CDR3 DNA: TGTGCCAGCAGTTTAGCTGGGACAGGCGACACTGAAGCTTTCTTT. Translation: CASSLAGTGDTEAFF.

This clonotype has ten or more counts. V gene TRBV4-1 combines with J gene TRBJ2-2; tentatively, D is TRBD2 (6 bases). V lost 4 bases, J lost 1 base, and 7 bases lay in between. The germline gives CDR1 MGHRA, CDR2 YSYEKL. The length of the CDR3 is 14 residues. CDR3 DNA: TGCGCCAGCAGCCGGGGGGTGAACACCGGGGAGCTGTTTTTT. Protein sequence: CASSRGVNTGELFF.

This chain links TRBV4-1 with TRBJ2-7; D is unresolved. The germline V gene encodes CDR1 MGHRA and CDR2 YSYEKL. V lost 4 bases and J 0 bases, leaving 19 bases between the germline ends. This CDR3 is 17 amino acids long. CDR3: CASSPRHGPPSSYEQYF. DNA of the CDR3: TGCGCCAGCAGCCCACGACACGGTCCTCCTAGCTCCTACGAGCAGTACTTC.

The table lists this clonotype with a few counts. The chain uses TRBV5-5 and TRBJ2-3; D remains ambiguous. With 2 bases removed from V and 1 base from J, the gap between germline ends came to 8 bases. CDR1 is SGHKS, CDR2 YYEKEE, per germline (reference sequence). This CDR3 is built from 14 residues. The CDR3 is CASSFSVGTDTQYF. The CDR3 coding sequence is TGTGCCAGCAGCTTTAGTGTTGGCACAGATACGCAGTATTTT.

This clonotype has only a few counts. The genes are TRBV6-4 and TRBJ2-1; unclear D gene. V was pared by 0 bases and J by 8 bases, with 8 bases between. The CDR3 totals 13 residues. Per germline, CDR1 MRHNA and CDR2 SNTAGT. The CDR3 loop is CASSDSPRHEQFF. Here the CDR3 DNA reads TGTGCCAGCAGTGACTCCCCGCGCCATGAGCAGTTCTTC.

This clonotype was seen only a few times. The rearrangement links TRBV11-2 to TRBJ2-1; tentative D call: TRBD1 (5 bases). The CDR3 contains 16 residues. Germline assignment: CDR1 SGHAT and CDR2 FQNNGV. V dropped 0 bases and J dropped 0 bases, with 9 bases sitting between them. Written as DNA, the CDR3 is TGTGCCAGCAGCTTAGATCCAGGGTTCTCCTACAATGAGCAGTTCTTC. This codes for CASSLDPGFSYNEQFF.

In its sample, this clonotype was seen many times. The V and J genes are TRBV29-1 and TRBJ2-2, with D tentatively TRBD1 or TRBD2 (5 bases each). Per germline, CDR1 SQVTM and CDR2 ANQGSEA. This CDR3 has 12 residues. V was cut by 4 bases and J by 3 bases, with 6 bases left in between. The CDR3 protein is CSVVGDTGELFF. The DNA for the CDR3 is TGCAGCGTTGTGGGGGACACCGGGGAGCTGTTTTTT.

This clonotype came up a few times. This rearrangement joins TRBV4-1 to TRBJ2-1, with 7 bases matching TRBD1. Germline CDR1 reads MGHRA; CDR2 reads YSYEKL. The V gene end was trimmed by 3 bases and the J gene end by 3 bases; junction bases not matched to a gene: 11. The length of the CDR3 is 17 residues. CDR3 sequence: CASSQPTRDRLYNEQFF. The CDR3 DNA follows: TGCGCCAGCAGCCAGCCCACCCGGGACAGACTCTACAATGAGCAGTTCTTC.